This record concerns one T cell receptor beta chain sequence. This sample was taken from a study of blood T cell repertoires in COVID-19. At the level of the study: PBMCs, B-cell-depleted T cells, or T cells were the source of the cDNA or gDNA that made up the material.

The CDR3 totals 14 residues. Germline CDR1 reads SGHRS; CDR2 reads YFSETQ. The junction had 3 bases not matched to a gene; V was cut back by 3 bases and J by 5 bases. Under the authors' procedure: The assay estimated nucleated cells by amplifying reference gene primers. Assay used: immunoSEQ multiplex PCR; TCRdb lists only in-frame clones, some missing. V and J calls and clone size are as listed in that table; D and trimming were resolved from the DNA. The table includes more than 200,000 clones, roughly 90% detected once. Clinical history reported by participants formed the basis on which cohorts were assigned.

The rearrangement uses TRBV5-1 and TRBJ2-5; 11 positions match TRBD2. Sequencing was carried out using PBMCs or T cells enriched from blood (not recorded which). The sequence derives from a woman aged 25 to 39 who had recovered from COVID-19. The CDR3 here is CASSSGLADETQYF. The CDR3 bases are TGCGCCAGCAGCTCGGGACTAGCGGACGAGACCCAGTACTTC.